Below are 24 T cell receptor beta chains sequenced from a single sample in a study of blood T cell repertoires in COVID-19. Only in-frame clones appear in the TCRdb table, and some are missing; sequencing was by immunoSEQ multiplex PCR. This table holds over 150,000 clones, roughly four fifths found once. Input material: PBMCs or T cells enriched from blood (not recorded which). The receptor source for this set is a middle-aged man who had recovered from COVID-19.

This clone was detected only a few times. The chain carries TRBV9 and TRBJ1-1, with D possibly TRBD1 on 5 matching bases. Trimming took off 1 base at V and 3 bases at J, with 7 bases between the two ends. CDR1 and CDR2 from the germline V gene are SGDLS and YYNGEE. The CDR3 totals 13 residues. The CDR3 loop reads CASSVSGYTEAFF. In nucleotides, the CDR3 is TGTGCCAGCAGCGTATCAGGGTACACTGAAGCTTTCTTT.

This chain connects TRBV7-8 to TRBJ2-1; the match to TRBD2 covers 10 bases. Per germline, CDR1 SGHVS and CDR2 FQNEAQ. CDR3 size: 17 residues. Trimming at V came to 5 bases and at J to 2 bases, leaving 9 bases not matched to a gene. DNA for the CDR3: TGTGCCAGCAGCCCGAATTTCCTAGCGGGAGCCTACAATGAGCAGTTCTTC. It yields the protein CASSPNFLAGAYNEQFF.

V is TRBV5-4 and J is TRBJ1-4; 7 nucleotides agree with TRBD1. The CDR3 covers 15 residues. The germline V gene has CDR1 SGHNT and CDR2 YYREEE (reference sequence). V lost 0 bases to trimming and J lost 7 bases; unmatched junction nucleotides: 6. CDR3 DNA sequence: TGTGCCAGCAGCTTGGGAGGGGGCATGGGTGAAAAACTGTTTTTT. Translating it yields CASSLGGGMGEKLFF.

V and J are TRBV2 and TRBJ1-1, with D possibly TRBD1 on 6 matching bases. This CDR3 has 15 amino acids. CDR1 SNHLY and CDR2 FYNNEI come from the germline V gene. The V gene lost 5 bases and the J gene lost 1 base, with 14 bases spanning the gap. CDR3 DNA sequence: TGTGCCAGCAGTCGCGGACAGCACGCGAACACTGAAGCTTTCTTT. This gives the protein CASSRGQHANTEAFF. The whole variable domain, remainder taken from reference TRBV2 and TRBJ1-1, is EPEVTQTPSHQVTQMGQEVILRCVPISNHLYFYWYRQILGQKVEFLVSFYNNEISEKSEIFDDQFSVERPDGSNFTLKIRSTKLEDSAMYFCASSRGQHANTEAFFGQGTRLTVV.

CDR3 coding DNA: TGTGCCAGCAGCCCGACAGGGATGGGCAATCAGCCCCAGCATTTT. Translating gives CASSPTGMGNQPQHF. This chain joins TRBV28 and TRBJ1-5, with 7 bases identical to TRBD1. Trimming took 6 bases from V and 2 from J; bases not matched to a gene: 7. The CDR3 is made up of 15 amino acids. In germline, CDR1 is MDHEN, CDR2 SYDVKM.

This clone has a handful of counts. For the CDR3, the DNA is TGCGCCAGCAGTTCCGGGACAGGGAATTCACCCCTCCACTTT. This translates into CASSSGTGNSPLHF. The chain uses TRBV5-1 and TRBJ1-6; 9 positions match TRBD1. V dropped 5 bases and J dropped 7; count of bases not matched to a gene: 4. The germline CDR1 and CDR2 sequences are SGHRS and YFSETQ. The CDR3 sequence is 14 residues long.

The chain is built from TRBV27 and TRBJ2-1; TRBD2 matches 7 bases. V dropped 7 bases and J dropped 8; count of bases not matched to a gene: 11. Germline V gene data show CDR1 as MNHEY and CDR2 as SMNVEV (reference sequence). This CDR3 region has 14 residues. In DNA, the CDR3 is TGTGCCAGCACCCGGGGGGACTTCGGGTATGAGCAGTTCTTC. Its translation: CASTRGDFGYEQFF.

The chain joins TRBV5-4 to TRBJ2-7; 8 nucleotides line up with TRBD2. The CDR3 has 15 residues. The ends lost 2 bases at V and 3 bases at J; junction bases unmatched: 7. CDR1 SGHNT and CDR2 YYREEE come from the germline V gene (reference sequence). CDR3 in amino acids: CASSFSSGPNYEQYF. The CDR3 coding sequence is TGTGCCAGCAGCTTTTCTAGCGGGCCCAACTACGAGCAGTACTTC. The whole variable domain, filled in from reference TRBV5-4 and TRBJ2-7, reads ETGVTQSPTHLIKTRGQQVTLRCSSQSGHNTVSWYQQALGQGPQFIFQYYREEENGRGNFPPRFSGLQFPNYSSELNVNALELDDSALYLCASSFSSGPNYEQYFGPGTRLTVT.

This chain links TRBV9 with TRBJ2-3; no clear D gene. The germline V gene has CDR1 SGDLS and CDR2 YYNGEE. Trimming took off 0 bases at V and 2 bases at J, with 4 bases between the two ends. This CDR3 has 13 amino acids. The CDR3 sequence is CASSVAVTDTQYF. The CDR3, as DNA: TGTGCCAGCAGCGTAGCGGTCACAGATACGCAGTATTTT.

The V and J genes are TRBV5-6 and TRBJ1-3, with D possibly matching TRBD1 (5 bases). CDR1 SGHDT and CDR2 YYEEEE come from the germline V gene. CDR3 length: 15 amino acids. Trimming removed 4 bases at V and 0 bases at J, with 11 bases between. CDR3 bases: TGTGCCAGCAGCCCGACAGCTCCCTCTGGAAACACCATATATTTT. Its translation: CASSPTAPSGNTIYF.

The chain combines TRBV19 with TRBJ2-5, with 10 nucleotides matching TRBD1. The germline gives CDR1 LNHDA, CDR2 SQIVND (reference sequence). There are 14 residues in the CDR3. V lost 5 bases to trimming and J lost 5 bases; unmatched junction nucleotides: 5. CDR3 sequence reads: CASSPTGGAETQYF. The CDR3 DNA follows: TGTGCCAGTAGTCCGACAGGGGGCGCGGAGACCCAGTACTTC.

CDR3 nucleotide sequence: TGTGCCGGAGCCGACAGGCGGGCGAACACTGAAGCTTTCTTT. Translating gives CAGADRRANTEAFF. V and J are TRBV30 and TRBJ1-1; D is perhaps TRBD1 (6 bases). Trimming cost V 8 bases and J 1 base, with 17 bases left between them. The germline gives CDR1 GTSNPN, CDR2 SVGIG (reference sequence). This CDR3 region has 14 residues.

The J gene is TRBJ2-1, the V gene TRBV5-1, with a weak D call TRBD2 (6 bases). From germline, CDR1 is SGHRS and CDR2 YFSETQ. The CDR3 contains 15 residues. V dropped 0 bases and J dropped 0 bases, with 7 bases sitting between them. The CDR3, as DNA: TGCGCCAGCAGCTTGGACGGGAGCTCCTACAATGAGCAGTTCTTC. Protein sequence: CASSLDGSSYNEQFF.

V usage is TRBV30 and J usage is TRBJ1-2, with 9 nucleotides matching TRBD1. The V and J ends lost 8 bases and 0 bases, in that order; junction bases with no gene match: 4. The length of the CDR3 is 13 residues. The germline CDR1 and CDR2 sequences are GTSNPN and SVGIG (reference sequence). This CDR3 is CATRQGANYGYTF. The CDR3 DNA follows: TGTGCCACCCGACAGGGGGCTAACTATGGCTACACCTTC.

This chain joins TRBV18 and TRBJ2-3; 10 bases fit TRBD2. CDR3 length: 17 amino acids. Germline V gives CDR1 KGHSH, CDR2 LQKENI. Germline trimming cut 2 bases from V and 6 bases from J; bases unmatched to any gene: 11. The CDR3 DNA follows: TGTGCCAGCTCACCAGTCCCACCGGGACTAGCGTTGGATACGCAGTATTTT. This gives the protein CASSPVPPGLALDTQYF.

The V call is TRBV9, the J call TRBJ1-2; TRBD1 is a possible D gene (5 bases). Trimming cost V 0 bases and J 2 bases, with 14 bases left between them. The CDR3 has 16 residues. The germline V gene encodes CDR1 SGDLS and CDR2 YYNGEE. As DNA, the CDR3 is TGTGCCAGCAGCGTAGCCGCCGGAGGGGACAACTATGGCTACACCTTC. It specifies CASSVAAGGDNYGYTF.

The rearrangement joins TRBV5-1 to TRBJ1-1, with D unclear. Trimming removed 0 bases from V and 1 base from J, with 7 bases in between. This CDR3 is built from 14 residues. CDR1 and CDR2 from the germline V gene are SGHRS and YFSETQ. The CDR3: CASSLGRRNTEAFF. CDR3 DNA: TGCGCCAGCAGCTTGGGACGGAGGAACACTGAAGCTTTCTTT.

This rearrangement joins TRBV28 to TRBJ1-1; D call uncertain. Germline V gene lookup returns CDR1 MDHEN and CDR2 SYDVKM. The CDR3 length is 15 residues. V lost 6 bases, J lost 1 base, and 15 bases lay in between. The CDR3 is CASREGVGANTEAFF. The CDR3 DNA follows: TGTGCCAGCAGGGAAGGAGTAGGAGCGAACACTGAAGCTTTCTTT.

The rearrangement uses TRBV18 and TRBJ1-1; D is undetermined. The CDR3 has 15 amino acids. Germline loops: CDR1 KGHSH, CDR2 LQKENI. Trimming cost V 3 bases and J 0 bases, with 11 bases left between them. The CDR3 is CASSPSEAVNTEAFF. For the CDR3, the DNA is TGTGCCAGCTCACCCAGTGAGGCTGTGAACACTGAAGCTTTCTTT.

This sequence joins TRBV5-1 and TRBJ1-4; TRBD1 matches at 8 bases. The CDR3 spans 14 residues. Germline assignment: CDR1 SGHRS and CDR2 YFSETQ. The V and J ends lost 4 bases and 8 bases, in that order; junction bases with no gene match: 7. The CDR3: CASSLDRVWEKLFF. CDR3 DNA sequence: TGCGCCAGCAGCCTGGACAGGGTTTGGGAAAAACTGTTTTTT.

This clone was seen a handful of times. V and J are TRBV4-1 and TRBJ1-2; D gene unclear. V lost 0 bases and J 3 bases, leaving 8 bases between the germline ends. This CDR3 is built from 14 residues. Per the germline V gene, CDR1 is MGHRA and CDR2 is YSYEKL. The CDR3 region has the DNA TGCGCCAGCAGCCAAGAGGGCAGAGACTATGGCTACACCTTC. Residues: CASSQEGRDYGYTF.

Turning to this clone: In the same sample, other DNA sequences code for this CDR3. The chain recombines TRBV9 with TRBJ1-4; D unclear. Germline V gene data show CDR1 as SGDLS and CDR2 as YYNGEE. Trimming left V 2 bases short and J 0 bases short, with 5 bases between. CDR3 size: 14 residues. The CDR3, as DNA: TGTGCCAGCAGCGTCTCAGCAACTAATGAAAAACTGTTTTTT. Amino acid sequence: CASSVSATNEKLFF.

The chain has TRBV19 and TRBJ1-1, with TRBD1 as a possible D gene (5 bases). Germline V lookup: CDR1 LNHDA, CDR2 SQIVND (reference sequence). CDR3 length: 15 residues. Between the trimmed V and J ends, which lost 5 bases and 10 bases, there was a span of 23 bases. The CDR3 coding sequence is TGTGCCAGTAGTTCCCGGGACTCACTACCCGGGGGAGCTTTCTTT. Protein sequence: CASSSRDSLPGGAFF.

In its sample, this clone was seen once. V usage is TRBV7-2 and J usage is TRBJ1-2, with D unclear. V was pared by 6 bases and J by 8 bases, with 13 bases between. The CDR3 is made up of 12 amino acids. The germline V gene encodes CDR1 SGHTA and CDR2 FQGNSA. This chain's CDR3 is CASRPEGRGYTF. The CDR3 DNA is TGTGCCAGCAGGCCAGAGGGTCGGGGCTACACCTTC. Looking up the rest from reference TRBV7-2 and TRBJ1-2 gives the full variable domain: GAGVSQSPSNKVTEKGKDVELRCDPISGHTALYWYRQSLGQGLEFLIYFQGNSAPDKSGLPSDRFSAERTGGSVSTLTIQRTQQEDSAVYLCASRPEGRGYTFGSGTRLTVV.